This TCR beta chain came from a study of T cells in tumors after PD-1 blockade. The V end was cut by 5 bases, the J end by 8 bases, with 15 bases between. This CDR3 contains 13 residues. Germline values: CDR1 SGHVS, CDR2 FQNEAQ. Some clones are missing from TCRdb's copy, which holds only in-frame ones; the method was immunoSEQ multiplex PCR. This sample has roughly 60,000 clones, with over 75% found just once. The material was PBMCs, obtained before anti-PD-1 treatment. The TCR originated in a human donor with basal cell carcinoma. This chain joins TRBV7-8 and TRBJ1-2; D unclear. CDR3: CASSRGGVEGYTF. DNA of the CDR3: TGTGCCAGCAGCCGAGGTGGGGTTGAGGGCTACACCTTC.